The clone carrying this T cell receptor (beta chain) appeared once. In the study's own analysis: Nucleated cell counts were estimated from reference gene primer amplification. The repertoire was sequenced with immunoSEQ multiplex PCR; TCRdb's copy has only in-frame clones and lacks some. V and J calls and clone size are as listed in that table; D and trimming were resolved from the DNA. The sample lists roughly 72,000 clones; 88% were seen once. This record belongs to a study of blood T cell repertoires in COVID-19. In the study overall: Acute and convalescent COVID-19 samples came from the United States, Italy and Spain. T cells, B-cell-depleted T cells, or PBMCs supplied cDNA or gDNA.

The TCR comes from a human donor in a cohort sampled during active COVID-19. Sequences were obtained from peripheral blood.

The CDR3 protein is CASSLLASGRETQYF. CDR3 in DNA: TGTGCCAGCAGCTTGTTGGCTAGCGGGAGAGAGACCCAGTACTTC. The chain couples TRBV5-5 to TRBJ2-5; 10 positions agree with TRBD2. The CDR3 is made up of 15 amino acids. Germline V gene lookup returns CDR1 SGHKS and CDR2 YYEKEE (reference sequence). The V and J ends lost 1 base and 4 bases, in that order; junction bases with no gene match: 4.